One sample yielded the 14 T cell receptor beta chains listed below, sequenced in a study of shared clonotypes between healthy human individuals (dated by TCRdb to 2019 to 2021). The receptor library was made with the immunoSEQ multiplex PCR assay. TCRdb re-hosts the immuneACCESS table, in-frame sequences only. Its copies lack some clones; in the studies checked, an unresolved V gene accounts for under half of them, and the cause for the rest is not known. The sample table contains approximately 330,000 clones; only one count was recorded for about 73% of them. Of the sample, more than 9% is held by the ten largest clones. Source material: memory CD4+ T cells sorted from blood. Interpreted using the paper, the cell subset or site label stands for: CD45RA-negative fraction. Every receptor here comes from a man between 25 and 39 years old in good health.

CDR3 sequence: CASSLGPQGAKNTEAFF. The CDR3 DNA sequence: TGTGCCAGCAGTTTGGGCCCGCAGGGGGCGAAAAATACTGAAGCTTTCTTT. The J gene is TRBJ1-1, the V gene TRBV28; 8 bases line up with TRBD1. This CDR3 comprises 17 residues. V shed 3 bases and J 5 bases; nucleotides not matched to a gene: 14. Germline values: CDR1 MDHEN, CDR2 SYDVKM.

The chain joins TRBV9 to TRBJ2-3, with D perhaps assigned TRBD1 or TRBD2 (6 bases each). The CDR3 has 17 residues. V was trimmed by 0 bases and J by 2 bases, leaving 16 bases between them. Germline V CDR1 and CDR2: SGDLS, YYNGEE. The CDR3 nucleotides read TGTGCCAGCAGCGTAGAGGGGGGAAGTGCCCACACAGATACGCAGTATTTT. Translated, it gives CASSVEGGSAHTDTQYF. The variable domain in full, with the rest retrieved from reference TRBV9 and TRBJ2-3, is DSGVTQTPKHLITATGQRVTLRCSPRSGDLSVYWYQQSLDQGLQFLIQYYNGEERAKGNILERFSAQQFPDLHSELNLSSLELGDSALYFCASSVEGGSAHTDTQYFGPGTRLTVL.

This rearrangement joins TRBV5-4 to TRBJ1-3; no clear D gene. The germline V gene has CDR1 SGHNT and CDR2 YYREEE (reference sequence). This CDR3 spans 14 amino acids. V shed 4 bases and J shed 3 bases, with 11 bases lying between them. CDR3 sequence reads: CASSPNYSGNTIYF. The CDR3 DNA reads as TGTGCCAGCAGCCCCAATTATAGTGGAAACACCATATATTTT.

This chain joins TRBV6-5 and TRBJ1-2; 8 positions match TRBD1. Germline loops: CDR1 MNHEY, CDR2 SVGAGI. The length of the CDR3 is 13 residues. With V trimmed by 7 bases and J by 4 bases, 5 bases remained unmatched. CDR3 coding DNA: TGTGCCAGCACTCGGGGACAGGCCTATGGCTACACCTTC. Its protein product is CASTRGQAYGYTF.

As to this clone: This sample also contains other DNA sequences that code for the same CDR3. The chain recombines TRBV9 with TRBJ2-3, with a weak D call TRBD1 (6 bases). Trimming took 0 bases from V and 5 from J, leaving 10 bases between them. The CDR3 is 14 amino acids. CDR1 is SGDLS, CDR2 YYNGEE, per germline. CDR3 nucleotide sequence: TGTGCCAGCAGCGTAGGGTCGGGACAAGATACGCAGTATTTT. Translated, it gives CASSVGSGQDTQYF.

CDR3 in amino acids: CASSPVFTIYEQYF. The CDR3 region has the DNA TGTGCCAGCAGCCCGGTCTTTACTATCTACGAGCAGTACTTC. The gene calls are TRBV14 and TRBJ2-7; D is unclear. This CDR3 is built from 14 residues. Trimming took off 4 bases at V and 3 bases at J, with 13 bases between the two ends. Germline CDR1 reads SGHDN; CDR2 reads FVKESK. The full variable domain, in which reference TRBV14 and TRBJ2-7 provide the parts outside the CDR3, is EAGVTQFPSHSVIEKGQTVTLRCDPISGHDNLYWYRRVMGKEIKFLLHFVKESKQDESGMPNNRFLAERTGGTYSTLKVQPAELEDSGVYFCASSPVFTIYEQYFGPGTRLTVT.

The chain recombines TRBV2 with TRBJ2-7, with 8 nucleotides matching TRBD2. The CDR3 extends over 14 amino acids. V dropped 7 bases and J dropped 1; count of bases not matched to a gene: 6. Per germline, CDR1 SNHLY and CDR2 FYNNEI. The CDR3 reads CASNPGLESYEQYF. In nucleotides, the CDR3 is TGTGCCAGCAATCCGGGACTAGAGTCCTACGAGCAGTACTTC.

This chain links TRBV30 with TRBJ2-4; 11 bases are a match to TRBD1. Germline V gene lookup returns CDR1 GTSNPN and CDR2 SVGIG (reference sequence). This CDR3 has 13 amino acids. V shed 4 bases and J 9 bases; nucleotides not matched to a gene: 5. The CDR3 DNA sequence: TGTGCCTGGAAAAGGACAGGGGGCTCCATTCAGTACTTC. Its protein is CAWKRTGGSIQYF.

The CDR3 reads CATSRDLAGTEQYF. For the CDR3, the DNA is TGTGCCACCAGCAGAGATCTAGCAGGGACCGAGCAGTACTTC. The V gene is TRBV15, the J gene TRBJ2-7; perhaps D is TRBD1 or TRBD2 (5 bases each). Germline values: CDR1 LNHNV, CDR2 YYDKDF (reference sequence). Trimming left V 0 bases short and J 6 bases short, with 12 bases between. The CDR3 totals 14 residues.

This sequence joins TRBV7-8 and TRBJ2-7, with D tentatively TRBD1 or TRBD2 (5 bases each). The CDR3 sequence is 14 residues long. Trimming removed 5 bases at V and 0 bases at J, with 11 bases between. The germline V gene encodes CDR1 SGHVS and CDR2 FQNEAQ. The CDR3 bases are TGTGCCAGCAGCCTCCCAGGGAGCTCCTACGAGCAGTACTTC. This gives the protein CASSLPGSSYEQYF.

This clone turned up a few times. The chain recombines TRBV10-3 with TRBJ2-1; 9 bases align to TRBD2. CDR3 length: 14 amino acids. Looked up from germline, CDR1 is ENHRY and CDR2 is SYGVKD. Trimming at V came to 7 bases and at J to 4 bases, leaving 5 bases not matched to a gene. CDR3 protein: CAIMLAGIYNEQFF. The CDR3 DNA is TGTGCCATCATGCTAGCGGGAATATACAATGAGCAGTTCTTC.

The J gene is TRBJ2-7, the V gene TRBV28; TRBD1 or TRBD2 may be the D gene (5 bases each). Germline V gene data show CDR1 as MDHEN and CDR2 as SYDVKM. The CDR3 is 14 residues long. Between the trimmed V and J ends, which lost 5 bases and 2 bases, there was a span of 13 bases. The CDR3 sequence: CASSNRGAPYEQYF. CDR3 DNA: TGTGCCAGCAGTAACCGGGGCGCGCCCTACGAGCAGTACTTC.

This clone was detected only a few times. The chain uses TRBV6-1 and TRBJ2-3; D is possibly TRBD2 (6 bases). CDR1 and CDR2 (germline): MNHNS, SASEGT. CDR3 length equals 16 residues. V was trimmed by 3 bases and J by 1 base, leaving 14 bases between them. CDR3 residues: CASSDLSGGGTDTQYF. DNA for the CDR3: TGTGCCAGCAGTGATCTTTCCGGCGGGGGCACAGATACGCAGTATTTT.

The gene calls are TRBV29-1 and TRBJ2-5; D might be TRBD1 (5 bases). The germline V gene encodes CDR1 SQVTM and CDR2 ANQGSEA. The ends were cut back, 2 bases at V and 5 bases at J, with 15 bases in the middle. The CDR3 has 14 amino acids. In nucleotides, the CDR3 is TGCAGCGTTGAAAGGGCAGGGTTTTCGGAGACCCAGTACTTC. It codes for CSVERAGFSETQYF.